Listed below are T cell receptor beta chains from one sample, sequenced in a study of beta chain features in type 1 diabetes. Repertoires were generated with immunoSEQ multiplex PCR, while TCRdb's copy carries only in-frame clones and drops some. The table lists over 600,000 clones, 9.5% to 15% of them singletons, with roughly 0.12% in the top ten. What was sequenced was naive CD4+ T cells from blood. All receptors derive from a man in his thirties or forties with type 1 diabetes. CDR3s include the opening cysteine and the closing phenylalanine or tryptophan. The D gene is left open where the match is weak. Only some rows state a clone size, as once, few, many or a class for expanded clones.

CDR3aa: CASSLGQGHNQPQHF; CDR3nt: TGTGCCAGTAGCCTAGGACAGGGGCACAATCAGCCCCAGCATTTT; j_gene: TRBJ1-5; v_gene: TRBV19; abundance: few; d_gene: TRBD1
CDR3aa: CASSLAGVGADTQYF; CDR3nt: TGTGCCAGCAGCTTGGCCGGGGTGGGGGCAGATACGCAGTATTTT; j_gene: TRBJ2-3; v_gene: TRBV5-6; abundance: .; d_gene: .
CDR3aa: CASSWTGGILRGYTF; CDR3nt: TGCGCCAGCAGCTGGACAGGGGGGATTCTACGAGGCTACACCTTC; j_gene: TRBJ1-2; v_gene: TRBV5-1; abundance: few; d_gene: TRBD1
CDR3aa: CASSFSTGVNYGYTF; CDR3nt: TGTGCCAGTAGCTTCTCTACAGGGGTTAACTATGGCTACACCTTC; j_gene: TRBJ1-2; v_gene: TRBV19; abundance: few; d_gene: TRBD1
CDR3aa: CASRTGPRTYEQYF; CDR3nt: TGCGCCAGCAGAACAGGGCCTAGAACTTACGAGCAGTACTTC; j_gene: TRBJ2-7; v_gene: TRBV5-1; abundance: few; d_gene: .
CDR3aa: CASSLADRSYGYTF; CDR3nt: TGCGCCAGCAGCTTGGCGGACCGATCCTATGGCTACACCTTC; j_gene: TRBJ1-2; v_gene: TRBV5-1; abundance: .; d_gene: .
CDR3aa: CASTGNYGYTF; CDR3nt: TGTGCCAGCACAGGGAACTATGGCTACACCTTC; j_gene: TRBJ1-2; v_gene: TRBV28; abundance: few; d_gene: .
CDR3aa: CASSQDPATGAGELFF; CDR3nt: TGCGCCAGCAGCCAAGATCCAGCTACAGGGGCCGGGGAGCTGTTTTTT; j_gene: TRBJ2-2; v_gene: TRBV4-3; abundance: .; d_gene: TRBD1
CDR3aa: CASSPPTGSRNTGELFF; CDR3nt: TGTGCCAGCTCACCACCGACCGGATCCCGGAACACCGGGGAGCTGTTTTTT; j_gene: TRBJ2-2; v_gene: TRBV18; abundance: .; d_gene: .
CDR3aa: CASSKGQGNYEQYF; CDR3nt: TGTGCCAGCAGCAAAGGGCAGGGAAACTACGAGCAGTACTTC; j_gene: TRBJ2-7; v_gene: TRBV21-1; abundance: .; d_gene: .
CDR3aa: CASSDPGSGETQYF; CDR3nt: TGCGCCAGCAGCGACCCAGGGTCGGGAGAGACCCAGTACTTC; j_gene: TRBJ2-5; v_gene: TRBV5-1; abundance: few; d_gene: .
CDR3aa: CSARVSRGYTF; CDR3nt: TGCAGTGCTAGGGTTTCACGGGGCTACACCTTC; j_gene: TRBJ1-2; v_gene: TRBV20-1; abundance: .; d_gene: .
CDR3aa: CASSLEDTQYF; CDR3nt: TGCGCCAGCAGCTTGGAAGATACGCAGTATTTT; j_gene: TRBJ2-3; v_gene: TRBV5-1; abundance: many; d_gene: .
CDR3aa: CASSSGTDSRSYEQYF; CDR3nt: TGTGCCAGCAGCTCAGGGACGGACAGCCGCTCCTACGAGCAGTACTTC; j_gene: TRBJ2-7; v_gene: TRBV11-2; abundance: few; d_gene: .
CDR3aa: CASRRENYGYTF; CDR3nt: TGTGCCAGCAGGCGGGAGAACTATGGCTACACCTTC; j_gene: TRBJ1-2; v_gene: TRBV28; abundance: few; d_gene: .
CDR3aa: CASSRVGAEAFF; CDR3nt: TGTGCCAGCTCCCGGGTTGGCGCTGAAGCTTTCTTT; j_gene: TRBJ1-1; v_gene: TRBV2; abundance: .; d_gene: .
CDR3aa: CASSFGNLETQYF; CDR3nt: TGTGCCAGCAGCTTCGGGAATTTAGAGACCCAGTACTTC; j_gene: TRBJ2-5; v_gene: TRBV7-8; abundance: .; d_gene: .
CDR3aa: CASSPDRGLSGYTF; CDR3nt: TGTGCCAGCAGCCCCGACAGGGGGCTAAGTGGCTACACCTTC; j_gene: TRBJ1-2; v_gene: TRBV7-2; abundance: .; d_gene: TRBD1
CDR3aa: CASSPELAGEVDEQFF; CDR3nt: TGCGCCAGCAGCCCGGAACTAGCGGGTGAAGTGGATGAGCAGTTCTTC; j_gene: TRBJ2-1; v_gene: TRBV5-1; abundance: .; d_gene: TRBD2
CDR3aa: CASSMARLNTEAFF; CDR3nt: TGTGCCAGTAGTATGGCGCGGTTGAACACTGAAGCTTTCTTT; j_gene: TRBJ1-1; v_gene: TRBV19; abundance: once; d_gene: .
CDR3aa: CASSVETGRNTGELFF; CDR3nt: TGTGCCAGCAGCGTAGAGACAGGGCGCAACACCGGGGAGCTGTTTTTT; j_gene: TRBJ2-2; v_gene: TRBV9; abundance: .; d_gene: TRBD1
CDR3aa: CASSVAGLDTQYF; CDR3nt: TGTGCCAGCAGCGTAGCGGGCTTGGATACGCAGTATTTT; j_gene: TRBJ2-3; v_gene: TRBV11-2; abundance: .; d_gene: TRBD2
CDR3aa: CASSLVDSGNQPQHF; CDR3nt: TGTGCCAGCAGCTTAGTGGACAGTGGCAATCAGCCCCAGCATTTT; j_gene: TRBJ1-5; v_gene: TRBV7-2; abundance: .; d_gene: .
CDR3aa: CASSAQGALGSPLHF; CDR3nt: TGTGCCAGCAGTGCCCAGGGGGCTCTGGGTTCACCCCTCCACTTT; j_gene: TRBJ1-6; v_gene: TRBV9; abundance: .; d_gene: TRBD1
CDR3aa: CASSLQRAGLGEQYF; CDR3nt: TGTGCCAGCAGCTTACAGAGGGCAGGGCTGGGGGAGCAGTACTTC; j_gene: TRBJ2-7; v_gene: TRBV7-9; abundance: few; d_gene: .
CDR3aa: CASSPEREAFF; CDR3nt: TGTGCCAGCTCACCGGAGCGCGAAGCTTTCTTT; j_gene: TRBJ1-1; v_gene: TRBV18; abundance: .; d_gene: .